This T cell receptor (beta chain) was identified in a study of T cells in Graves' hyperthyroidism and ophthalmopathy (dated by TCRdb to about 2019). A note on the overall study: Peripheral blood was collected at initial diagnosis, before any treatment. After blood sampling, hyperthyroidism patients were treated with methimazole at a starting dose of 30 mg daily, and ophthalmopathy patients were treated with high-dose intravenous methylprednisolone. The paper describes TCR Vbeta CDR3 sequencing of 120 to 150 peripheral blood samples, made up of roughly 40 ophthalmopathy patients, around 78 hyperthyroidism patients and roughly 17 progressor patients. TCR V-J signatures able to tell the groups apart were searched for in a discovery cohort of approximately 95 patients, of whom approximately 40 had Graves' ophthalmopathy and roughly 57 had stable Graves' hyperthyroidism. Whether ophthalmopathy could be predicted prospectively was tested in an independent validation cohort made up of under 20 hyperthyroidism patients plus 17 patients who later progressed to ophthalmopathy. The study also compared thyroid tissue and blood T-cell repertoires from more than 5 Graves' hyperthyroidism patients. The 100 or so discovery patients were divided at random into training and test sets in a 7:3 ratio.

What the research found in general, with its limitations: No statistical method was used to fix the sample size in advance, and group allocation was not hidden from the investigators. In validation, the model predicted progression to ophthalmopathy a median of around 6.5 months before onset, with about 67% sensitivity and roughly 79% specificity. In cross-validation, a model built on a 13 V-J signature told ophthalmopathy apart from stable hyperthyroidism with 87.88% sensitivity and around 83% specificity, and in testing the same model reached 80%/75%. Most expanded thyroid clonotypes (frequency above 0.001) were also found in blood, which suggests that blood repertoires may mirror thyroid immune responses.

Deletion took 0 bases off V and 5 bases off J, with a span of 8 bases between the germline ends. The CDR3, cysteine through phenylalanine, is 13 amino acids long. The DNA shown is the 39-base CDR3, in frame from base 1. The germline V gene encodes CDR1 GTSNPN and CDR2 SVGIG (reference sequence). TCR beta CDR3 regions were amplified from RNA transcripts. The first round of RT-PCR for the TCR CDR3 was performed with the HTBI primer set and the Qiagen OneStep RT-PCR kit. A second multiplex PCR round built the libraries, followed by size selection and purification. Libraries were sequenced paired-end with 100 bp reads on an Illumina HiSeq2000. On the study's bioinformatics: SOAPnuke was used to process the raw data, throwing out any read that contained adapters or uncalled bases, had a mean Phred below 15, or lacked an exact constant-primer or identifier match. COPE v1.2.5 was used to merge high-quality paired reads, and clonotypes were defined as unique nucleotide sequences. Clonotypes were aligned to IMGT TRBV, TRBD and TRBJ reference segments using MiTCR v1.1. Only V-J combinations with frequency above 0.0001, covering 99.2% of repertoires, were analysed. The TCS score was defined as the ratio of F50 (clonal expansion) to E x V (chaos), calculated using BLOSUM62-based TCRdist between CDR3 peptides within each V-J. Welch's t-statistics and random forest reduced several hundred V-J features to 13, which were used in a naive Bayes classifier (R e1071). Using fastp at Q25 and MiXCR, TCRdb reprocessed the public reads and kept productive beta chains. Rows with one shared CDR3 protein collapse into an entry with the most common genes and DNA. TCRdb, not the original authors, processed these V and J calls. This sample has roughly 420,000 distinct CDR3 sequences in its table, and roughly 15% of those were observed once. The ten largest clones add up to more than 4.5% of the sample.

Graves' hyperthyroidism was defined as stable when no progression to ophthalmopathy occurred over 18 months of follow-up. Hyperthyroidism patients were newly diagnosed, with disease duration under 2 months, and aged 18 to 65 years. The study excluded patients with uncontrolled infections, other autoimmune diseases, pregnancy or lactation. Clinical symptoms, serum thyroxine and TRAb, thyroid ultrasound, and orbital computed tomography formed the basis for the diagnoses. Ficoll-Paque density gradient centrifugation was used to isolate PBMCs from 9.5 to 10 ml of fresh peripheral blood. Total RNA was extracted with Trizol reagent, and quality was checked on an Agilent 2100 Bioanalyzer. To note about this clonotype: No antigen is known for it. No base qualities exist here, and no much larger clone lies one base off it.

The chain was built from TRBV30 and TRBJ1-5, with no confident D gene call. Sequenced: blood. The TCR was taken from a woman between 18 and 29 years old with Graves' hyperthyroidism. CDR3 sequence: CAWSVQPYQPQHF. The DNA sequence is as follows: TGTGCCTGGAGTGTCCAACCCTATCAGCCCCAGCATTTT.